Each of the 17 T cell receptor beta chains below was sequenced from the same sample in a study of blood T cell repertoires in COVID-19. This table comes from immunoSEQ multiplex PCR, and its TCRdb copy is limited to in-frame clones, with some not included. Counted here are 150,000 or so clones, 85% to 90% occurring once; the ten biggest clones make up approximately 0.62%. Specimen: peripheral blood. The receptor source for this set is a man between 60 and 70 years old with COVID-19, enrolled during active disease.

The rearrangement links TRBV28 to TRBJ1-5; D gene unclear. The CDR3 length is 13 residues. V was trimmed by 7 bases and J by 3 bases, leaving 10 bases between them. Germline V gene data show CDR1 as MDHEN and CDR2 as SYDVKM. The CDR3 region is CASISQSNQPQHF. The CDR3 DNA reads TGTGCCAGCATTTCCCAGTCCAATCAGCCCCAGCATTTT. Using reference TRBV28 and TRBJ1-5 for the parts outside the CDR3, the full variable domain is DVKVTQSSRYLVKRTGEKVFLECVQDMDHENMFWYRQDPGLGLRLIYFSYDVKMKEKGDIPEGYSVSREKKERFSLILESASTNQTSMYLCASISQSNQPQHFGDGTRLSIL.

The chain links TRBV7-8 to TRBJ2-1, with TRBD2 matching over 7 bases. J lost 3 bases, V lost 5 bases, and 10 bases had no gene match. The CDR3 sequence is 16 residues long. Germline CDR1 and CDR2: SGHVS and FQNEAQ. The chain's CDR3 is CASSRRAGRGYNEQFF. For the CDR3, the DNA is TGTGCCAGCAGCCGGAGGGCAGGGAGGGGCTACAATGAGCAGTTCTTC.

This chain uses TRBV6-2 or TRBV6-3 with TRBJ2-2; TRBD1 agrees at 7 bases. The germline gives CDR1 MNHEY, CDR2 SVGEGT. After removal of 4 bases from V and 4 bases from J, the junction contained 3 bases not matched to a gene. The CDR3 runs 14 residues. Here the CDR3 DNA reads TGTGCCAGCAGTTCCAACAGGGGCACCGGGGAGCTGTTTTTT. Translated: CASSSNRGTGELFF.

The V call is TRBV28, the J call TRBJ2-3, with TRBD2 matching 8 bases. There are 15 residues in the CDR3. The ends lost 3 bases at V and 3 bases at J; junction bases unmatched: 5. Per the germline V gene, CDR1 is MDHEN and CDR2 is SYDVKM. CDR3 loop: CASSLPSGGTDTQYF. The CDR3, as DNA: TGTGCCAGCAGTTTGCCGAGCGGGGGTACAGATACGCAGTATTTT.

J is TRBJ2-3 and V is TRBV30; 7 bases agree with TRBD1. Germline CDR1 GTSNPN, CDR2 SVGIG (reference sequence). The length of the CDR3 is 13 residues. V trimming: 2 bases; J trimming: 3 bases; junction bases outside the gene matches: 2. CDR3 sequence reads: CAWSHRGTDTQYF. The CDR3 nucleotides read TGTGCCTGGAGTCACAGGGGAACAGATACGCAGTATTTT. The variable domain in full, completed from reference TRBV30 and TRBJ2-3, reads SQTIHQWPATLVQPVGSPLSLECTVEGTSNPNLYWYRQAAGRGLQLLFYSVGIGQISSEVPQNLSASRPQDRQFILSSKKLLLSDSGFYLCAWSHRGTDTQYFGPGTRLTVL.

The genes are TRBV4-2 and TRBJ2-7; 7 bases agree with TRBD1. The V and J ends lost 1 base and 2 bases, in that order; junction bases with no gene match: 5. This CDR3 has 15 residues. CDR1 and CDR2 (germline): LGHNA, YNFKEQ. CDR3 sequence reads: CASSQGGGRAYEQYF. The CDR3 DNA sequence: TGTGCCAGCAGCCAAGGAGGGGGCAGGGCCTACGAGCAGTACTTC.

The V and J genes are TRBV30 and TRBJ1-4; tentatively, D is TRBD1 (5 bases). Germline V gene data show CDR1 as GTSNPN and CDR2 as SVGIG (reference sequence). Trimming pared 0 bases from V and 4 bases from J, leaving 9 bases between. The CDR3 is 14 amino acids. CDR3 in amino acids: CAWSVRRGNEKLFF. The CDR3 DNA follows: TGTGCCTGGAGTGTACGTAGGGGTAATGAAAAACTGTTTTTT.

The chain employs TRBV5-1 and TRBJ2-7, with TRBD1 matching over 8 bases. The CDR3 loop spans 14 amino acids. CDR1 SGHRS and CDR2 YFSETQ come from the germline V gene. The ends lost 5 bases at V and 3 bases at J; junction bases unmatched: 7. The CDR3 sequence: CASSSGTGNYEQYF. CDR3 DNA: TGCGCCAGCAGTTCCGGGACAGGTAACTACGAGCAGTACTTC.

The V call is TRBV14, the J call TRBJ1-1; 8 bases fit TRBD1. The CDR3 loop spans 16 amino acids. With V trimmed by 0 bases and J by 1 base, 4 bases remained unmatched. In germline, CDR1 is SGHDN, CDR2 FVKESK. The CDR3 bases are TGTGCCAGCAGCCAAGATCTTGGGACAGGGAACACTGAAGCTTTCTTT. Its protein is CASSQDLGTGNTEAFF.

As for this clone: Germline and junction disagree at one end, which may indicate a read error. The chain uses TRBV7-7 and TRBJ1-3; 9 nucleotides match TRBD1. This CDR3 spans 16 amino acids. CDR1 and CDR2 from the germline V gene are SSHAT and FNYEAQ (reference sequence). CDR3 in amino acids: CASSLTPTGGGNTIYF. CDR3 DNA sequence: TGTGCTAGCAGCTTAACTCCTACAGGGGGCGGAAACACCATATATTTT. Based on the CDR3 plus reference TRBV7-7 and TRBJ1-3, the full variable domain is GAGVSQSPRYKVTKRGQDVTLRCDPISSHATLYWYQQALGQGPEFLTYFNYEAQPDKSGLPSDRFSAERPEGSISTLTIQRTEQRDSAMYRCASSLTPTGGGNTIYFGEGSWLTVV.

The CDR3 bases are TGCAGCGTTGACCAGGGGCGTGACTATGGCTACACCTTC. Translation gives CSVDQGRDYGYTF. This sequence joins TRBV29-1 and TRBJ1-2, with D perhaps TRBD1 (6 bases). The CDR3 is made up of 13 amino acids. The germline gives CDR1 SQVTM, CDR2 ANQGSEA. V shed 3 bases and J shed 3 bases, with 11 bases lying between them.

In this sample, this clone turned up a few times. This rearrangement joins TRBV19 to TRBJ2-1; 7 positions agree with TRBD1. This CDR3 is built from 14 residues. Germline trimming cut 6 bases from V and 7 bases from J; bases unmatched to any gene: 9. CDR1 is LNHDA, CDR2 SQIVND, per germline (reference sequence). CDR3: CASSSPQGVNEQFF. DNA of the CDR3: TGTGCCAGTAGCAGCCCTCAGGGGGTTAATGAGCAGTTCTTC. Using reference TRBV19 and TRBJ2-1 for the parts outside the CDR3, the full variable domain is DGGITQSPKYLFRKEGQNVTLSCEQNLNHDAMYWYRQDPGQGLRLIYYSQIVNDFQKGDIAEGYSVSREKKESFPLTVTSAQKNPTAFYLCASSSPQGVNEQFFGPGTRLTVL.

The chain combines TRBV5-4 with TRBJ2-3, with a tentative D call TRBD2 (5 bases). Germline V gene sequence: CDR1 SGHNT, CDR2 YYREEE (reference sequence). This CDR3 has 12 amino acids. With 0 bases removed from V and 9 bases from J, the gap between germline ends came to 8 bases. CDR3 DNA sequence: TGTGCCAGCAGCTTGGCCGGGATAACGCAGTATTTT. Residues: CASSLAGITQYF.

The chain couples TRBV11-3 to TRBJ2-3; the D gene is possibly TRBD2 (6 bases). Trimming shortened V by 3 bases and J by 2 bases, and 15 bases separated the two germline ends. The CDR3 is made up of 16 amino acids. Germline V gene lookup returns CDR1 SGHNT and CDR2 YENEEA. The CDR3 here is CASSFPGLSDTDTQYF. CDR3 coding DNA: TGTGCCAGCAGCTTCCCCGGACTATCGGACACAGATACGCAGTATTTT.

This clone was detected a few times. The chain couples TRBV7-9 to TRBJ1-4, with D unclear. V was trimmed by 5 bases and J by 8 bases, leaving 18 bases between them. Germline V gene sequence: CDR1 SEHNR, CDR2 FQNEAQ (reference sequence). This CDR3 is built from 15 residues. CDR3 nucleotide sequence: TGTGCCAGCAGCAAAGCCGGCGCGGAAGTCGAAAAACTGTTTTTT. Translation gives CASSKAGAEVEKLFF.

The J gene is TRBJ1-5, the V gene TRBV28; D is uncertain. There are 17 residues in the CDR3. Germline CDR1 MDHEN, CDR2 SYDVKM. V gave up 3 bases and J gave up 0 bases, with 15 bases separating them. CDR3 region: CASSLSSGGISNQPQHF. The CDR3 DNA is TGTGCCAGCAGTTTGTCCTCAGGAGGGATTAGCAATCAGCCCCAGCATTTT.

The genes are TRBV7-8 and TRBJ1-3; D is perhaps TRBD1 (6 bases). The germline gives CDR1 SGHVS, CDR2 FQNEAQ. Trimming pared 3 bases from V and 0 bases from J, leaving 9 bases between. The CDR3 covers 15 residues. The DNA for the CDR3 is TGTGCCAGCAGCTTGGGACATTCCTCTGGAAACACCATATATTTT. Translation gives CASSLGHSSGNTIYF.